This T cell receptor (beta chain) was sequenced for a study of blood T cell repertoires in COVID-19. Study-wide background: The analysed material was cDNA or gDNA that came from T cells, B-cell-depleted T cells, or PBMCs.

Participants were aged 18 to 89 years from around 25 US areas. Profiling relied on immunoSEQ multiplex PCR, and the TCRdb table lists in-frame clones only, not all of them. The sample carries 500,000 or so clones, around 90% recorded once. Between the trimmed V and J ends, which lost 3 bases and 12 bases, there was a span of 18 bases. Germline CDR1 is LNHDA and CDR2 is SQIVND (reference sequence). The CDR3 consists of 13 residues. The specimen sequenced was PBMCs or T cells enriched from blood (not recorded which). The chain couples TRBV19 to TRBJ2-7, with D possibly being TRBD2 (5 bases). The receptor was isolated from a woman aged 18-29 years who had recovered from COVID-19. DNA of the CDR3: TGTGCCAGTAGTATCGACCTCCTGGGGAGAGCGTACTTC. Amino acids: CASSIDLLGRAYF.